The 14 T cell receptor beta chains below all came from one sample that was sequenced in a study of T cells in Graves' hyperthyroidism and ophthalmopathy. From RNA transcripts, TCR beta CDR3 regions were amplified. Primed by the HTBI set, a first-round RT-PCR was run on the TCR CDR3. TCRdb itself ran the multiplex PCR reads through MiXCR, one entry per CDR3 protein. The sample has 500,000 or so distinct CDR3 sequences, approximately 17% seen once; the top ten hold roughly a sixth. Input material: blood. These TCRs come from a woman younger than 30 with Graves' ophthalmopathy.

This clonotype was seen many times. The CDR3 reads CASSTDSLKGRNQPQHF. In DNA form, the CDR3 reads TGTGCCAGCAGCACAGATAGTTTGAAGGGGCGCAATCAGCCCCAGCATTTT. This rearrangement joins TRBV7-8 to TRBJ1-5; D is possibly TRBD1 (5 bases). The CDR3 extends over 17 amino acids. V was shortened by 5 bases and J by 2 bases, with 19 bases between the two germline ends. CDR1 SGHVS and CDR2 FQNEAQ come from the germline V gene.

This clonotype came up many times. The chain recombines TRBV11-3 with TRBJ2-2, with 7 nucleotides matching TRBD1. Germline-derived CDR1 and CDR2 are SGHNT and YENEEA. The CDR3 is made up of 15 amino acids. After removal of 4 bases from V and 0 bases from J, the junction contained 2 bases not matched to a gene. CDR3 sequence: CASSYRGPNTGELFF. Written as DNA, the CDR3 is TGTGCCAGCAGCTACAGGGGCCCGAACACCGGGGAGCTGTTTTTT.

This clonotype was seen only a few times. The chain has TRBV7-9 and TRBJ2-1; 8 bases match TRBD2. Losses at the gene ends were 7 bases for V and 6 bases for J; bases not matched to a gene: 8. The CDR3 is 14 amino acids. CDR1 and CDR2 (germline): SEHNR, FQNEAQ (reference sequence). The CDR3 reads CASIVSGMGNEQFF. The CDR3 coding sequence is TGTGCCAGCATCGTTAGCGGGATGGGCAATGAGCAGTTCTTC.

Ten or more counts support this clonotype. The V call is TRBV18, the J call TRBJ1-1; 10 nucleotides line up with TRBD1. This CDR3 is 14 amino acids long. With 2 bases clipped from V and 3 bases from J, the junction kept 0 bases outside the gene matches. Germline values: CDR1 KGHSH, CDR2 LQKENI. As DNA, the CDR3 is TGTGCCAGCTCACCAGGGACAGGGGACACTGAAGCTTTCTTT. It codes for CASSPGTGDTEAFF.

The CDR3 sequence is CASSPPDRAGANVLTF. The CDR3 nucleotides are TGTGCCAGCAGCCCTCCTGACAGGGCTGGGGCCAACGTCCTGACTTTC. J is TRBJ2-6 and V is TRBV6-1; 7 bases agree with TRBD1. This CDR3 has 16 residues. The germline gives CDR1 MNHNS, CDR2 SASEGT. Trimming took 6 bases from V and 2 from J; bases not matched to a gene: 7.

At least ten counts were recorded for this clonotype. The rearrangement links TRBV28 to TRBJ2-7, with a weak D call TRBD2 (5 bases). CDR1 is MDHEN, CDR2 SYDVKM, per germline. V dropped 2 bases and J dropped 6 bases, with 17 bases sitting between them. This CDR3 is 15 amino acids long. Here the CDR3 reads CASSLGSSGTSEQYF. The CDR3 nucleotides are TGTGCCAGCAGTTTAGGGAGCTCGGGTACTAGCGAGCAGTACTTC.

This clonotype was recorded many times. In DNA form, the CDR3 reads TGTGCCAGCAGCTTAGCTTGGGTCGAAGCTTCACCCCTCCACTTT. Translated, it gives CASSLAWVEASPLHF. V is TRBV7-2 and J is TRBJ1-6; no firm D call. The ends were cut back, 0 bases at V and 9 bases at J, with 12 bases in the middle. The length of the CDR3 is 15 residues. Germline lookup yields CDR1 SGHTA and CDR2 FQGNSA. Drawing the rest from reference TRBV7-2 and TRBJ1-6, the complete variable domain is GAGVSQSPSNKVTEKGKDVELRCDPISGHTALYWYRQSLGQGLEFLIYFQGNSAPDKSGLPSDRFSAERTGGSVSTLTIQRTQQEDSAVYLCASSLAWVEASPLHFGNGTRLTVT.

This clonotype was counted a few times. V and J are TRBV25-1 and TRBJ1-1, with a tentative D call TRBD1 (5 bases). The V and J ends lost 4 bases and 4 bases respectively, with 19 bases between them. Germline loops: CDR1 MGHDK, CDR2 SYGVNS. The CDR3 is made up of 16 amino acids. The CDR3 DNA sequence: TGTGCCAGCAGTGCGAATACTCTTGTCCAGGGCACTGAAGCTTTCTTT. Its translation: CASSANTLVQGTEAFF. The complete variable domain, with remaining parts taken from reference TRBV25-1 and TRBJ1-1, reads EADIYQTPRYLVIGTGKKITLECSQTMGHDKMYWYQQDPGMELHLIHYSYGVNSTEKGDLSSESTVSRIRTEHFPLTLESARPSHTSQYLCASSANTLVQGTEAFFGQGTRLTVV.

A few counts support this clonotype. J is TRBJ1-2 and V is TRBV27; 9 bases are a match to TRBD1. This CDR3 has 14 residues. Germline trimming cut 5 bases from V and 6 bases from J; bases unmatched to any gene: 7. Germline CDR1 and CDR2: MNHEY and SMNVEV (reference sequence). Here the CDR3 DNA reads TGTGCCAGCAGTATACAACAGGGGGCGCATGGCTACACCTTC. Encoded protein: CASSIQQGAHGYTF.

This chain joins TRBV19 and TRBJ1-5; 7 nucleotides match TRBD1. Trimming cost V 7 bases and J 4 bases; bases outside gene matches: 10. This CDR3 comprises 15 residues. Per the germline V gene, CDR1 is LNHDA and CDR2 is SQIVND (reference sequence). CDR3 residues: CASTDGQAGNQPQHF. The DNA for the CDR3 is TGTGCCAGTACCGATGGACAGGCAGGTAATCAGCCCCAGCATTTT.

The sample holds many counts of this clonotype. This chain uses TRBV6-2 or TRBV6-3 with TRBJ2-2; D is unclear. In germline, CDR1 is MNHEY, CDR2 SVGEGT. V was cut by 7 bases and J by 6 bases, with 12 bases left in between. There are 13 residues in the CDR3. CDR3 residues: CASNHLDPGELFF. CDR3 bases: TGTGCCAGCAACCACCTCGATCCCGGGGAGCTGTTTTTT.

J is TRBJ2-3 and V is TRBV7-3, with a weak D call TRBD2 (5 bases). The ends were cut back, 3 bases at V and 2 bases at J, with 12 bases in the middle. Germline V gene sequence: CDR1 SGHTA, CDR2 FQGTGA. This CDR3 spans 15 amino acids. The CDR3: CASSLGRTLTDTQYF. CDR3 DNA sequence: TGTGCCAGCAGCTTGGGGAGAACACTCACAGATACGCAGTATTTT.

This clonotype was detected many times. The rearrangement joins TRBV20-1 to TRBJ2-1, with D perhaps TRBD1 or TRBD2 (5 bases each). CDR1 DFQATT and CDR2 SNEGSKA come from the germline V gene (reference sequence). This CDR3 is built from 14 residues. V lost 5 bases and J lost 5, with 16 bases in between. CDR3 region: CSAGDLRMDNEQFF. The CDR3 nucleotides are TGCAGTGCTGGGGACCTTCGGATGGACAATGAGCAGTTCTTC.

This clonotype was found many times. V is TRBV7-8 and J is TRBJ2-7; 8 positions agree with TRBD1. The V gene end was trimmed by 4 bases and the J gene end by 2 bases; junction bases not matched to a gene: 7. Germline CDR1 SGHVS, CDR2 FQNEAQ. The length of the CDR3 is 15 residues. CDR3 in DNA: TGTGCCAGCAGCTACCGGGACAGGCCAACCTACGAGCAGTACTTC. Its translation: CASSYRDRPTYEQYF.